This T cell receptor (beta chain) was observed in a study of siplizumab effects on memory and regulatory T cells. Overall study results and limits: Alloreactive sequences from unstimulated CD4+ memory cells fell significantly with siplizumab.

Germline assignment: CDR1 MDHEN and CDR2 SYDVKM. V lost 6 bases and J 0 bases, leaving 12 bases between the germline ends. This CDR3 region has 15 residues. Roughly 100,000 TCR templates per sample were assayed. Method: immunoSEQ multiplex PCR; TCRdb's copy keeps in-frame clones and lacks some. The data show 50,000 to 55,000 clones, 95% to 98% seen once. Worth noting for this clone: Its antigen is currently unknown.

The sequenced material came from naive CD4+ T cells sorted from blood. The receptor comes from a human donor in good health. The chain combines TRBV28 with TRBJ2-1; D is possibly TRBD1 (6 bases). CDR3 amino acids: CASRRTASSYNEQFF. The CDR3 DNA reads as TGTGCCAGCAGACGGACAGCGAGCTCCTACAATGAGCAGTTCTTC.